The sequence of this T cell receptor beta chain was determined in a study of technical replicates of blood from several donors. Sequenced by immunoSEQ multiplex PCR; TCRdb stores in-frame clones only, minus some. The sample has roughly 60,000 clones; 86% are singletons. Germline assignment: CDR1 LNHNV and CDR2 YYDKDF (reference sequence). V was pared by 3 bases and J by 4 bases, with 25 bases between. The CDR3 has 18 amino acids. In its sample, this clone was seen once. Material: PBMCs. The chain uses TRBV15 and TRBJ2-7, with a weak D call TRBD2 (6 bases). The TCR originated in a human donor in good health. Some clones in this sample may be carry-over from other donors' samples. DNA of the CDR3: TGTGCCACCAGCAGGGCCCCACCTCCAATCGGGACTTTGTACGAGCAGTACTTC. Its translation is CATSRAPPPIGTLYEQYF.